A single sample is the source of the 2 T cell receptor beta chains below, sequenced in a study of blood T cell repertoires in COVID-19. Using immunoSEQ multiplex PCR, the repertoire was profiled, and TCRdb retains in-frame clones only, with some absent. The sample includes roughly 140,000 clones, 70% to 90% of them seen just once. Sequences were obtained from peripheral blood. Receptors originate from a woman in her fifties or sixties with COVID-19, enrolled during active disease.

This rearrangement joins TRBV6-5 to TRBJ2-7; D gene uncertain. The CDR3 length is 12 residues. CDR1 is MNHEY, CDR2 SVGAGI, per germline. The V gene lost 6 bases and the J gene lost 9 bases, with 15 bases spanning the gap. This chain's CDR3 is CASRSDFPSQYF. For the CDR3, the DNA is TGTGCCAGCAGGAGTGACTTTCCGTCGCAGTACTTC.

V and J are TRBV29-1 and TRBJ1-2, with D possibly TRBD1 on 6 matching bases. Germline lookup yields CDR1 SQVTM and CDR2 ANQGSEA. Trimming took off 2 bases at V and 4 bases at J, with 17 bases between the two ends. This CDR3 has 15 amino acids. This CDR3 is CSVESNAGAAYGYTF. CDR3 nucleotides: TGCAGCGTTGAATCTAATGCAGGGGCGGCCTATGGCTACACCTTC.